This TCR beta chain was sequenced for a study of blood T cell repertoires in COVID-19. Across the study: Some COVID-19 samples were acute and others convalescent; all came from the United States, Italy and Spain. T cells, B-cell-depleted T cells, or PBMCs provided the cDNA or gDNA that served as material.

Per the original data handling: How many nucleated cells were present was estimated from reference gene primer amplification. Profiled with immunoSEQ multiplex PCR; TCRdb holds only in-frame clones, not every one. V and J calls and clone size are as listed in that table; D and trimming were resolved from the DNA. Of 200,000 or so clones in the sample, about four fifths are singletons; the top ten hold 3% to 3.5%. J gave up 3 bases and V 3 bases, and 4 bases lay outside the gene matches. In germline, CDR1 is MDHEN, CDR2 SYDVKM. The CDR3 totals 14 residues. This chain joins TRBV28 and TRBJ1-2; TRBD1 agrees at 7 bases. The specimen was peripheral blood. The source of this sequence is a woman aged 30 to 39 who had recovered from COVID-19. In DNA, the CDR3 is TGTGCCAGCAGTTTCGCGGGACAGTACTATGGCTACACCTTC. It yields the protein CASSFAGQYYGYTF.